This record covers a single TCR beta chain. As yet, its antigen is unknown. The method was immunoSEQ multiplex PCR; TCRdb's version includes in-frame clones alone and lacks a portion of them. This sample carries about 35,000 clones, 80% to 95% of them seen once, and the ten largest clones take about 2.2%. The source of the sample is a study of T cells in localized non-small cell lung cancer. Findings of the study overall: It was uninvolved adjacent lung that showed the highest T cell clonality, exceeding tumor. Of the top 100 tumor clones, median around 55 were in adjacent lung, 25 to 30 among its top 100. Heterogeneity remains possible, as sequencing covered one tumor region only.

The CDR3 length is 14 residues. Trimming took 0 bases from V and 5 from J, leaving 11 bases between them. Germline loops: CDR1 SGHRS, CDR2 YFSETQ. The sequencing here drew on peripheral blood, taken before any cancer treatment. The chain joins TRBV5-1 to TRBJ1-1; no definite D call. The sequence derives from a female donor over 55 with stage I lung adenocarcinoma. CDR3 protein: CASSLAQGRTEAFF. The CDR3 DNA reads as TGCGCCAGCAGCTTGGCCCAAGGGAGGACTGAAGCTTTCTTT.